These 24 T cell receptor beta chains share one sample of origin, sequenced in a study of vaccination effects on CD4 cells after COVID-19. The antigens these receptors bind are not known. Expansion of antigen-specific CD4+ T cells with viral peptide pools was carried out by the ViraFEST assay before sequencing. Isolating CD4+ T cells followed roughly ten days of culture. Vaccine administered to participants consisted of two doses of either BNT162b2 or mRNA-1273. Assay: immunoSEQ multiplex PCR; the TCRdb copy retains only in-frame clones and omits some. The sample yields tens of thousands of clones, approximately 76% seen once. The sequencing here drew on CD4+ T cells from PBMCs cultured with HCoV-229E spike peptides, taken after COVID-19 vaccination. These TCRs come from a human donor who received a COVID-19 vaccine.

In this sample, this clone turned up once. The DNA for the CDR3 is TGTGCCAGCAGCGCCGGCAGGTCGACCCTAATCTACGAGCAGTACTTC. Amino acids: CASSAGRSTLIYEQYF. The V call is TRBV5-4, the J call TRBJ2-7; D is unresolved. Germline V gene data show CDR1 as SGHNT and CDR2 as YYREEE (reference sequence). The CDR3 covers 16 residues. V lost 4 bases to trimming and J lost 3 bases, with 20 bases between them.

This clone showed up just a few times. The chain combines TRBV29-1 with TRBJ1-2, with D possibly TRBD1 on 6 matching bases. The V gene lost 4 bases and the J gene lost 2 bases, with 14 bases spanning the gap. CDR3 length: 14 residues. CDR1 and CDR2 from the germline V gene are SQVTM and ANQGSEA. The CDR3: CSVVGTMRNYGYTF. The CDR3 DNA reads as TGCAGCGTTGTTGGGACAATGAGGAACTATGGCTACACCTTC.

This clone was detected only a few times. V is TRBV2 and J is TRBJ1-2; 8 bases are a match to TRBD1. This CDR3 region has 12 residues. V dropped 6 bases and J dropped 4; count of bases not matched to a gene: 1. Germline values: CDR1 SNHLY, CDR2 FYNNEI. For the CDR3, the DNA is TGTGCCAGCAGGGGGACAGGCTATGGCTACACCTTC. This sequence encodes CASRGTGYGYTF.

The CDR3 spells CASSRSNQPQHF. The DNA of the CDR3 is TGTGCCAGCAGCCGGAGCAATCAGCCCCAGCATTTT. V gene TRBV12-3 or TRBV12-4 combines with J gene TRBJ1-5; no reliable D call. The V and J ends lost 6 bases and 1 base respectively, with 4 bases between them. The CDR3 is 12 residues long.

This rearrangement joins TRBV11-2 to TRBJ2-5, with 8 bases identical to TRBD1. From germline, CDR1 is SGHAT and CDR2 FQNNGV. V shed 1 base and J 7 bases; nucleotides not matched to a gene: 8. This CDR3 comprises 15 residues. In nucleotides, the CDR3 is TGTGCCAGCAGCTTAGGATCAGGGGGCCCAGGGACCCAGTACTTC. Amino acids: CASSLGSGGPGTQYF.

The chain employs TRBV11-3 and TRBJ2-1; D unclear. Germline V lookup: CDR1 SGHNT, CDR2 YENEEA. V was shortened by 4 bases and J by 7 bases, with 5 bases between the two germline ends. The CDR3 is made up of 11 amino acids. In DNA, the CDR3 is TGTGCCAGCAGCTCCTCGAATGAGCAGTTCTTC. Translating gives CASSSSNEQFF.

This clone was seen only a few times. The J gene is TRBJ2-7, the V gene TRBV4-1; 8 bases are shared with TRBD1. The CDR3 is 18 residues long. Per germline, CDR1 MGHRA and CDR2 YSYEKL. V dropped 1 base and J dropped 3; count of bases not matched to a gene: 14. The CDR3 sequence: CASSQGAVPQGGIYEQYF. DNA for the CDR3: TGCGCCAGCAGCCAAGGGGCGGTCCCACAGGGGGGCATCTACGAGCAGTACTTC.

CDR3 nucleotides: TGCGCCAGCAGCTCGGTTCAGGGGAACACTGAAGCTTTCTTT. Amino acids: CASSSVQGNTEAFF. The V gene is TRBV5-1, the J gene TRBJ1-1; D possibly corresponds to TRBD1 (5 bases). Germline V gene lookup returns CDR1 SGHRS and CDR2 YFSETQ. This CDR3 is built from 14 residues. V was cut by 3 bases and J by 1 base, with 10 bases left in between.

This chain links TRBV5-1 with TRBJ2-2; TRBD2 might be the D (6 bases). The V gene's germline CDR1 is SGHRS and CDR2 YFSETQ. The CDR3 has 16 amino acids. Trimming took 0 bases from V and 6 from J, leaving 15 bases between them. CDR3 amino acids: CASSLDGSVRPGELFF. In DNA form, the CDR3 reads TGCGCCAGCAGCTTGGACGGGAGCGTTCGGCCCGGGGAGCTGTTTTTT.

The CDR3 DNA sequence: TGTGCCAGCAGCGAGACAGGGGGCTACAATCAGCCCCAGCATTTT. Translated, it gives CASSETGGYNQPQHF. The chain employs TRBV3-1 (or the pseudogene TRBV3-2) and TRBJ1-5; TRBD1 aligns across 10 bases. Germline values: CDR1 LGHDT, CDR2 YNNKEL (reference sequence). V trimming: 5 bases; J trimming: 3 bases; junction bases outside the gene matches: 4. The CDR3 is made up of 15 amino acids.

The chain couples TRBV21-1 to TRBJ1-2. TRBV21-1 is deemed a pseudogene. This CDR3 is 13 amino acids long. CDR3 nucleotides: TGTGCCAGCAGCAAAGTCGGAGGCAATGGCTACACCTTC. Encoded protein: CASSKVGGNGYTF.

The J gene is TRBJ1-1, the V gene TRBV6-5; D is unresolved. The CDR3 spans 14 residues. Germline values: CDR1 MNHEY, CDR2 SVGAGI. V was trimmed by 5 bases and J by 0 bases, leaving 10 bases between them. CDR3 sequence: CASSRTVMNTEAFF. CDR3 DNA: TGTGCCAGCAGTCGGACTGTAATGAACACTGAAGCTTTCTTT.

There are a few counts of this clone. The chain employs TRBV6-5 and TRBJ1-5, with D perhaps TRBD1 (5 bases). The germline CDR1 and CDR2 sequences are MNHEY and SVGAGI. Trimming removed 0 bases at V and 5 bases at J, with 5 bases between. The CDR3 spans 13 residues. CDR3 loop: CASSYSGDQPQHF. The CDR3 DNA reads as TGTGCCAGCAGTTACTCGGGGGATCAGCCCCAGCATTTT.

This sequence joins TRBV11-2 and TRBJ1-2; D not resolved. CDR1 SGHAT and CDR2 FQNNGV come from the germline V gene. The CDR3 runs 15 residues. V shed 5 bases and J shed 4 bases, with 17 bases lying between them. The CDR3 sequence is CASSPRPRGTYGYTF. DNA for the CDR3: TGTGCCAGCAGCCCCCGTCCCCGGGGAACCTATGGCTACACCTTC.

This sequence joins TRBV29-1 and TRBJ1-1; 8 positions match TRBD1. V shed 3 bases and J 0 bases; nucleotides not matched to a gene: 3. This CDR3 is 14 amino acids long. Per germline, CDR1 SQVTM and CDR2 ANQGSEA. CDR3 DNA: TGCAGCGTTGACCAGGGGGCAGTGAACACTGAAGCTTTCTTT. Protein product: CSVDQGAVNTEAFF.

V and J are TRBV4-1 and TRBJ1-4, with 8 bases aligning to TRBD1. J gave up 4 bases and V 2 bases, and 0 bases lay outside the gene matches. There are 14 residues in the CDR3. Germline loops: CDR1 MGHRA, CDR2 YSYEKL. The CDR3 DNA sequence: TGCGCCAGCAGCCAAACAGGGGGTAATGAAAAACTGTTTTTT. It translates to CASSQTGGNEKLFF.

The chain is built from TRBV19 and TRBJ1-5; D is undetermined. Germline-derived CDR1 and CDR2 are LNHDA and SQIVND (reference sequence). This CDR3 has 16 amino acids. V lost 1 base and J 4 bases, leaving 14 bases between the germline ends. The CDR3 DNA follows: TGTGCCAGTAGTATAGGTTCCATGGGCCTAAATCAGCCCCAGCATTTT. This sequence encodes CASSIGSMGLNQPQHF.

This chain joins TRBV4-1 and TRBJ1-5; D not resolved. The CDR3 has 15 amino acids. Looked up from germline, CDR1 is MGHRA and CDR2 is YSYEKL. The V end lost 0 bases, the J end lost 7 bases, and 13 bases lay between the germline ends. This CDR3 reads CASSQESGYGQPQHF. The CDR3 DNA follows: TGCGCCAGCAGCCAAGAATCCGGGTACGGGCAGCCCCAGCATTTT.

This rearrangement joins TRBV2 to TRBJ2-1; D is undetermined. The CDR3 is made up of 15 amino acids. The germline gives CDR1 SNHLY, CDR2 FYNNEI. V lost 0 bases to trimming and J lost 8 bases, with 14 bases between them. CDR3 DNA: TGTGCCAGCAGTGAAGCAAGGACCTATAGGGATGAGCAGTTCTTC. It yields the protein CASSEARTYRDEQFF.

The rearrangement uses TRBV11-2 and TRBJ2-7; 15 nucleotides match TRBD2. Germline V lookup: CDR1 SGHAT, CDR2 FQNNGV. The CDR3 is 17 amino acids. J gave up 6 bases and V 7 bases, and 13 bases lay outside the gene matches. CDR3 in amino acids: CASTDYSSGLAGGEQYF. The CDR3 DNA reads as TGTGCCAGCACCGACTACTCTTCGGGACTAGCGGGAGGCGAGCAGTACTTC.

The chain links TRBV6-5 to TRBJ1-4; 7 bases line up with TRBD1. V was pared by 6 bases and J by 6 bases, with 7 bases of the junction left unmatched. The CDR3 is 14 amino acids. Looked up from germline, CDR1 is MNHEY and CDR2 is SVGAGI. For the CDR3, the DNA is TGTGCCAGCAGATACAGGGGAGCAGATGAAAAACTGTTTTTT. Translating it yields CASRYRGADEKLFF.

This clone appeared once. J is TRBJ1-4 and V is TRBV6-6; D is perhaps TRBD1 (6 bases). Germline V lookup: CDR1 MNHNY, CDR2 SVGAGI (reference sequence). Trimming took 4 bases from V and 4 from J, leaving 10 bases between them. This CDR3 is 14 amino acids long. This CDR3 reads CASSLQGLNEKLFF. The DNA of the CDR3 is TGTGCCAGCAGTTTACAGGGCCTTAATGAAAAACTGTTTTTT.

Here the CDR3 DNA reads TGTGCCAGTACCTCGACTGGGAGCTCTGGAAACACCATATATTTT. Translating gives CASTSTGSSGNTIYF. The rearrangement joins TRBV19 to TRBJ1-3; D remains unclear. CDR1 and CDR2 from the germline V gene are LNHDA and SQIVND (reference sequence). This CDR3 has 15 amino acids. V was shortened by 7 bases and J by 0 bases, with 13 bases between the two germline ends. The whole variable domain, remainder taken from reference TRBV19 and TRBJ1-3, is DGGITQSPKYLFRKEGQNVTLSCEQNLNHDAMYWYRQDPGQGLRLIYYSQIVNDFQKGDIAEGYSVSREKKESFPLTVTSAQKNPTAFYLCASTSTGSSGNTIYFGEGSWLTVV.

This clone was seen only a few times. The rearrangement links TRBV4-1 to TRBJ2-1; 12 nucleotides line up with TRBD2. Germline assignment: CDR1 MGHRA and CDR2 YSYEKL. The V and J ends lost 3 bases and 5 bases, in that order; junction bases with no gene match: 14. This CDR3 region has 19 residues. CDR3 coding DNA: TGCGCCAGCAGCCATATCGGGCTAGCGGGGGGGCGTTACAACAATGAGCAGTTCTTC. Encoded protein: CASSHIGLAGGRYNNEQFF.